These 17 T cell receptor beta chains originate from one sample sequenced in a study of T-cell reconstitution after alpha-beta-depleted transplantation in children (dated by TCRdb to the mid-2010s). The library was produced with PCR. Sequencing instrument: Illumina HiSeq 2500. TCR library preparation used molecular barcoding, with unique molecular identifiers applied to normalize quantification of the TCRbeta repertoire. Using fastp at Q25 and MiXCR, TCRdb reprocessed the public reads and kept productive beta chains. Each CDR3 protein gets just one entry, which takes the most common genes and DNA from the rows behind it. This sample has a few hundred thousand distinct CDR3 sequences in its table, and about 17% of those were observed once. The ten largest make up 3.3% of the sample. Sequences were derived from PBMCs from the stem cell graft donor, sampled from the stem cell graft. These receptors all stem from a human donor who donated a stem cell graft to a child with acute lymphoblastic leukemia.

V gene TRBV9 combines with J gene TRBJ2-7; the D is unclear. V lost 4 bases and J lost 2, with 13 bases in between. Per germline, CDR1 SGDLS and CDR2 YYNGEE. The CDR3 runs 14 residues. Written as DNA, the CDR3 is TGTGCCAGCAGCCCCGGCAGTTATGCCTACGAGCAGTACTTC. Its translation: CASSPGSYAYEQYF. Variable domain in full (rest from reference TRBV9 and TRBJ2-7): DSGVTQTPKHLITATGQRVTLRCSPRSGDLSVYWYQQSLDQGLQFLIQYYNGEERAKGNILERFSAQQFPDLHSELNLSSLELGDSALYFCASSPGSYAYEQYFGPGTRLTVT.

This clonotype came up a few times. The chain uses TRBV4-2 and TRBJ1-2; the match to TRBD1 covers 9 bases. Germline CDR1 LGHNA, CDR2 YNFKEQ. The CDR3 sequence is 16 residues long. The junction had 8 bases not matched to a gene; V was cut back by 2 bases and J by 4 bases. The CDR3 is CASSQFVDRGAYGYTF. The DNA for the CDR3 is TGTGCCAGCAGCCAATTCGTGGACAGGGGCGCCTATGGCTACACCTTC.

This clonotype was observed a handful of times. The chain uses TRBV27 and TRBJ2-3; 13 nucleotides align to TRBD2. In germline, CDR1 is MNHEY, CDR2 SMNVEV (reference sequence). After removal of 1 base from V and 4 bases from J, the junction contained 5 bases not matched to a gene. The CDR3 has 17 residues. The CDR3: CASSLLGGLAGADTQYF. CDR3 in DNA: TGTGCCAGCAGTTTATTGGGTGGACTAGCGGGAGCAGATACGCAGTATTTT.

This clonotype came up a few times. The CDR3 DNA reads as TGCGCCAGCAGCTTACAGGGGGACACCATATATTTT. It yields the protein CASSLQGDTIYF. The chain uses TRBV5-1 and TRBJ1-3, with 8 bases fitting TRBD1. The V segment lost 2 bases and the J segment 8 bases; nucleotides outside the gene matches: 0. The CDR3 has 12 amino acids. Germline CDR1 reads SGHRS; CDR2 reads YFSETQ. Variable domain in full (rest from reference TRBV5-1 and TRBJ1-3): KAGVTQTPRYLIKTRGQQVTLSCSPISGHRSVSWYQQTPGQGLQFLFEYFSETQRNKGNFPGRFSGRQFSNSRSEMNVSTLELGDSALYLCASSLQGDTIYFGEGSWLTVV.

The chain recombines TRBV29-1 with TRBJ2-2; TRBD2 aligns across 13 bases. The CDR3 has 17 amino acids. V shed 7 bases and J 5 bases; nucleotides not matched to a gene: 13. From germline, CDR1 is SQVTM and CDR2 ANQGSEA. The DNA for the CDR3 is TGCAGCGCTGTGGAAGGGACTAGCGGGACGTGGACCGGGGAGCTGTTTTTT. Its protein is CSAVEGTSGTWTGELFF.

The chain recombines TRBV14 with TRBJ2-5, with D possibly TRBD1 on 6 matching bases. This CDR3 is built from 15 residues. In germline, CDR1 is SGHDN, CDR2 FVKESK. V was trimmed by 0 bases and J by 0 bases, leaving 8 bases between them. In nucleotides, the CDR3 is TGTGCCAGCAGCCAAGAAGACAGGTACCAAGAGACCCAGTACTTC. This codes for CASSQEDRYQETQYF.

This clonotype showed up just a few times. J is TRBJ2-2 and V is TRBV27; D is uncertain. Between the trimmed V and J ends, which lost 7 bases and 6 bases, there was a span of 18 bases. Per the germline V gene, CDR1 is MNHEY and CDR2 is SMNVEV (reference sequence). The CDR3 spans 15 residues. In DNA form, the CDR3 reads TGTGCCAGCACTAAACTTACAGTACCCCCCGGGGAGCTGTTTTTT. Translated: CASTKLTVPPGELFF.

The rearrangement uses TRBV4-1 and TRBJ1-2; D unclear. Per the germline V gene, CDR1 is MGHRA and CDR2 is YSYEKL. Deletions cut 2 bases from V and 5 bases from J, with 18 bases between. The CDR3 contains 16 residues. DNA for the CDR3: TGCGCCAGCAGCCAACCTTTAGGACCCACCGGGTATGGCTACACCTTC. Translation gives CASSQPLGPTGYGYTF.

J is TRBJ1-1 and V is TRBV18; possible D gene TRBD1, 5 bases. Germline V gene sequence: CDR1 KGHSH, CDR2 LQKENI. Trimming removed 3 bases from V and 0 bases from J, with 11 bases in between. This CDR3 is built from 15 residues. CDR3 in DNA: TGTGCCAGCTCACCCCGACAGCAAATGAACACTGAAGCTTTCTTT. This sequence encodes CASSPRQQMNTEAFF.

This clonotype turned up a few times. CDR3 region: CASIGRFDQPQHF. The CDR3 region has the DNA TGTGCCAGCATAGGAAGATTTGATCAGCCCCAGCATTTT. The chain carries TRBV2 and TRBJ1-5; D is unclear. Trimming stripped 7 bases from V and 5 bases from J, with 12 bases between. CDR3 length: 13 amino acids. CDR1 and CDR2 from the germline V gene are SNHLY and FYNNEI. The variable domain in full, with the rest retrieved from reference TRBV2 and TRBJ1-5, is EPEVTQTPSHQVTQMGQEVILRCVPISNHLYFYWYRQILGQKVEFLVSFYNNEISEKSEIFDDQFSVERPDGSNFTLKIRSTKLEDSAMYFCASIGRFDQPQHFGDGTRLSIL.

This clonotype has only a few counts. The chain recombines TRBV5-6 with TRBJ2-7, with 9 nucleotides matching TRBD2. Trimming cost V 3 bases and J 3 bases; bases outside gene matches: 4. CDR1 and CDR2 from the germline V gene are SGHDT and YYEEEE. The CDR3 length is 14 residues. The CDR3 region has the DNA TGTGCCAGCAGCTCGGGACTAGCCATCTACGAGCAGTACTTC. Amino acids: CASSSGLAIYEQYF.

The J gene is TRBJ1-1, the V gene TRBV2; a possible D gene is TRBD1 (5 bases). This CDR3 is 13 amino acids long. V lost 7 bases, J lost 0 bases, and 9 bases lay in between. Germline lookup yields CDR1 SNHLY and CDR2 FYNNEI. The CDR3 bases are TGTGCCAGCAAAAAAGGGGTGAACACTGAAGCTTTCTTT. It codes for CASKKGVNTEAFF.

This clonotype was observed a handful of times. The chain has TRBV9 and TRBJ2-7, with 8 nucleotides matching TRBD2. CDR3 size: 15 residues. CDR1 and CDR2 from the germline V gene are SGDLS and YYNGEE. The V segment lost 3 bases and the J segment 3 bases; nucleotides outside the gene matches: 8. The CDR3 sequence: CASSEGGSGIYEQYF. The CDR3, as DNA: TGTGCCAGCAGCGAGGGGGGTAGCGGGATCTACGAGCAGTACTTC.

This clonotype was observed a few times. The chain uses TRBV29-1 and TRBJ2-3; D might be TRBD1 (5 bases). V lost 0 bases to trimming and J lost 3 bases, with 13 bases between them. The CDR3 spans 15 residues. Germline-derived CDR1 and CDR2 are SQVTM and ANQGSEA. CDR3 nucleotides: TGCAGCGTTGAAGATGGTAACAGGTGGACAGATACGCAGTATTTT. Encoded protein: CSVEDGNRWTDTQYF.

The V and J genes are TRBV5-5 and TRBJ2-1; 9 bases match TRBD1. V lost 1 base, J lost 3 bases, and 2 bases stayed unmatched. The CDR3 has 15 residues. Germline lookup yields CDR1 SGHKS and CDR2 YYEKEE (reference sequence). In nucleotides, the CDR3 is TGTGCCAGCAGCTTGACAGGGGGCTTCTACAATGAGCAGTTCTTC. Translating gives CASSLTGGFYNEQFF. The entire variable domain, with the rest obtained from reference TRBV5-5 and TRBJ2-1, is as follows: DAGVTQSPTHLIKTRGQQVTLRCSPISGHKSVSWYQQVLGQGPQFIFQYYEKEERGRGNFPDRFSARQFPNYSSELNVNALLLGDSALYLCASSLTGGFYNEQFFGPGTRLTVL.

The chain joins TRBV2 to TRBJ2-1, with D possibly TRBD2 on 5 matching bases. The germline V gene encodes CDR1 SNHLY and CDR2 FYNNEI. CDR3 size: 15 residues. Trimming removed 8 bases from V and 4 bases from J, with 18 bases in between. This CDR3 is CASSPGAVQYNEQFF. As DNA, the CDR3 is TGTGCCAGCTCACCTGGAGCGGTCCAGTACAATGAGCAGTTCTTC. Variable domain in full (rest from reference TRBV2 and TRBJ2-1): EPEVTQTPSHQVTQMGQEVILRCVPISNHLYFYWYRQILGQKVEFLVSFYNNEISEKSEIFDDQFSVERPDGSNFTLKIRSTKLEDSAMYFCASSPGAVQYNEQFFGPGTRLTVL.

This clonotype occurred a few times. V usage is TRBV15 and J usage is TRBJ1-5, with a tentative D call TRBD1 (5 bases). V was clipped by 0 bases and J by 9 bases, with 15 bases between them. From germline, CDR1 is LNHNV and CDR2 YYDKDF (reference sequence). The CDR3 has 15 residues. The CDR3 sequence: CATSRDWRSGGPQHF. The CDR3 DNA reads TGTGCCACCAGCAGAGATTGGAGGTCGGGGGGGCCCCAGCATTTT.